This entry describes one TCR beta chain. In this sample, this clone turned up once. The specificity of this receptor is unknown. No qualities accompany the bases; no much larger clone lies one base away. Each collaborating institution followed its own protocols to collect whole blood in K2EDTA tubes. For TCRbeta analysis, collaborator samples were shipped as frozen whole blood, as isolated PBMCs, or as DNA extracted from either sample type. This sample was taken from a study of blood T cell repertoires in COVID-19 (dated by TCRdb to 2019 to 2021). Regarding the research as a whole: Collaborator samples came from the United States, Italy and Spain and covered acute and convalescent phases of COVID-19. Where HLA class I and class II types were available, the types were taken from metadata supplied by the sample provider, not from assay-based typing. The repertoires were released in a freely available public database meant as a resource for research on the immune response to SARS-CoV-2. The samples were drawn from the first 160 participants of the ongoing ImmuneRACE study and from 950 to 1,500 subjects provided by 6 global collaborators. The material from the prospective study consisted of cDNA or gDNA derived from T cells, B-cell-depleted T cells, or PBMCs. The sample metadata nearly always contained a de-identified subject ID, COVID-19 status, age in years and sex. The dataset comprised deeply sampled blood TCRbeta repertoires from subjects exposed to, actively infected with, or recovered from COVID-19.

The immunoSEQ Assay, a bias-controlled multiplex PCR, was used to amplify TCRbeta CDR3 regions from genomic DNA. For the original study's pipeline: Within the assay, amplification of reference gene primers was used to estimate how many nucleated cells each sample contained. Sequence reads were collapsed and filtered to measure the absolute abundance of every unique TCRbeta CDR3 rearrangement. For each sample, productive Simpson clonality was calculated as the square root of Simpson's diversity index over productive rearrangements. TCRdb retrieved this table from immuneACCESS and kept in-frame rearrangements only. Not all clones are present; in checked studies, unresolved V genes account for under half, and no reason is known for the remainder. V, J and clone size were drawn from that table, and D and trimming were deduced from the DNA. The table for this sample lists about 180,000 clones; about 83% of them were counted only once. The ten largest clonotypes hold roughly 1.4% of the sample.

The paper's findings and limits, for the study overall: How much clinical and demographic metadata was included differed by source and by participant, and the metadata was provided uncurated.

Per the germline V gene, LGHNA is the CDR1 and YSLEER is the CDR2. The CDR3 sequence holds 13 residues, the cysteine and phenylalanine included. The kept DNA is CDR3 alone, 39 bases in frame from the first base. V loses 1 base of germline sequence and J loses 8 bases, and the interval between the two ends is 8 bases. This TCR came from a human donor in a cohort sampled during active COVID-19. Sample: peripheral blood. The sequence is built from TRBV4-3 and TRBJ2-2; the D gene is perhaps TRBD2, on 5 matching bases. The CDR3 in this case is CASSQAPGGELFF. The bases read TGCGCCAGCAGCCAAGCGCCGGGAGGGGAGCTGTTTTTT.